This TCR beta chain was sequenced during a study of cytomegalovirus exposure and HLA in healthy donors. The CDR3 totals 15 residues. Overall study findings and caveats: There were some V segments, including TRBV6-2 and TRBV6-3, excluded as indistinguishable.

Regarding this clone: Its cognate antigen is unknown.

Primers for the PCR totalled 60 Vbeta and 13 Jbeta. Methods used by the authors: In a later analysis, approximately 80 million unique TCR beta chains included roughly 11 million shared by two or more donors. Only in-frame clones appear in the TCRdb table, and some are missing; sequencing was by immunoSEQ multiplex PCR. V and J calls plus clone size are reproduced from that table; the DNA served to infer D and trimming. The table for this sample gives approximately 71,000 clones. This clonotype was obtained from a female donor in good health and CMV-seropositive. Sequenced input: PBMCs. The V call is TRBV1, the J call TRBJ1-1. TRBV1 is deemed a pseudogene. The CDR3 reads CTSIRGREANTEAFF. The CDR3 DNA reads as TGCACCAGCATCAGGGGCCGGGAGGCCAACACTGAAGCTTTCTTT.